This TCR beta chain was sequenced in a study of blood T cell repertoires in COVID-19. Overall study: Sources were T cells, B-cell-depleted T cells, or PBMCs; the material itself was cDNA or gDNA.

Enrolment of Seattle patients took place during active infection, and they were followed longitudinally. Authors' analysis steps: Reference gene primers were amplified, and this amplification served to estimate nucleated cell counts. The table came from immunoSEQ multiplex PCR; TCRdb's copy has only in-frame clones and leaves some out. V and J calls and clone size are as listed in that table; D and trimming were resolved from the DNA. The top ten clones hold 2% to 3% of a sample with 210,000 or so clones, about 90% of them seen once. The CDR3 runs to 13 residues. Germline assignment: CDR1 SNHLY and CDR2 FYNNEI. Trimming took 8 bases from V and 4 from J, leaving 12 bases between them.

This sequence was found in a man between 25 and 39 years old with COVID-19, enrolled during active disease. The source material was peripheral blood. This chain links TRBV2 with TRBJ1-5; no definite D call. As DNA, the CDR3 is TGTGCCAGCCGGGATGGTTTTAATCAGCCCCAGCATTTT. It specifies CASRDGFNQPQHF.